These 18 T cell receptor beta chains share one sample of origin, sequenced in a study of blood T cell repertoires in COVID-19. TCRdb's table, derived via immunoSEQ multiplex PCR, lists solely in-frame clones and lacks some. Of about 190,000 clones listed, more than 85% are singletons. Material for sequencing was peripheral blood. The receptors stem from a man between 65 and 85 years old with active or convalescent COVID-19.

The chain has TRBV10-2 and TRBJ1-1; D might be TRBD1 (5 bases). From germline, CDR1 is WSHSY and CDR2 SAAADI. The CDR3 covers 14 residues. Trimming cost V 3 bases and J 1 base, with 9 bases left between them. As DNA, the CDR3 is TGCGCCAGCAGTGAAAGACAGACGAACACTGAAGCTTTCTTT. Its protein product is CASSERQTNTEAFF.

V gene TRBV23-1 combines with J gene TRBJ2-7; no clear D gene. TRBV23-1 is recorded as an ORF, its role being uncertain. There are 14 residues in the CDR3. V was clipped by 2 bases and J by 2 bases, with 10 bases between them. For the CDR3, the DNA is TGCGCCAGCAGTCAACGGGTCAGTCCCTACGAGCAGTACTTC. It encodes CASSQRVSPYEQYF.

The V call is TRBV27, the J call TRBJ2-2, with no clear D. Trimming stripped 7 bases from V and 2 bases from J, with 11 bases between. Germline V gene lookup returns CDR1 MNHEY and CDR2 SMNVEV (reference sequence). This CDR3 spans 14 amino acids. The CDR3 DNA reads as TGTGCCAGCATGAGAGGAATCAACACCGGGGAGCTGTTTTTT. Amino acid sequence: CASMRGINTGELFF.

This clone was seen a single time. The chain employs TRBV6-6 and TRBJ1-1; 8 nucleotides line up with TRBD1. The V and J ends lost 5 bases and 3 bases, in that order; junction bases with no gene match: 2. The CDR3 loop spans 13 amino acids. Looked up from germline, CDR1 is MNHNY and CDR2 is SVGAGI (reference sequence). Written as DNA, the CDR3 is TGTGCCAGCAGTACACAGGGGGACACTGAAGCTTTCTTT. Translating it yields CASSTQGDTEAFF.

This clone was seen only a few times. The rearrangement links TRBV5-6 to TRBJ2-4; 10 nucleotides line up with TRBD1. V dropped 4 bases and J dropped 8; count of bases not matched to a gene: 6. CDR3 length: 14 amino acids. Per the germline V gene, CDR1 is SGHDT and CDR2 is YYEEEE. The CDR3 is CASSTGTGEDIQYF. CDR3 DNA sequence: TGTGCCAGCAGCACTGGGACAGGGGAGGACATTCAGTACTTC.

The chain joins TRBV11-2 to TRBJ2-1, with TRBD2 matching 15 bases. The length of the CDR3 is 19 residues. J was trimmed by 1 base and V by 5 bases; bases with no gene match: 9. Looked up from germline, CDR1 is SGHAT and CDR2 is FQNNGV. CDR3 sequence (DNA): TGTGCCAGCAGCATTGGGGGACTAGCGGGGGGCTCGTCCTACAATGAGCAGTTCTTC. Translated, it gives CASSIGGLAGGSSYNEQFF. Looking up the rest from reference TRBV11-2 and TRBJ2-1 gives the full variable domain: EAGVAQSPRYKIIEKRQSVAFWCNPISGHATLYWYQQILGQGPKLLIQFQNNGVVDDSQLPKDRFSAERLKGVDSTLKIQPAKLEDSAVYLCASSIGGLAGGSSYNEQFFGPGTRLTVL.

This sequence joins TRBV5-5 and TRBJ2-4; 7 bases agree with TRBD1. CDR1 and CDR2 (germline): SGHKS, YYEKEE (reference sequence). CDR3 length equals 16 residues. Unmatched junction bases numbered 9, after V lost 3 bases and J lost 3 bases. The CDR3, as DNA: TGTGCCAGCAGCTCGGGACAGTTTTTGGGCAAAAACATTCAGTACTTC. Amino acid sequence: CASSSGQFLGKNIQYF.

This chain joins TRBV5-1 and TRBJ2-1; 11 nucleotides match TRBD2. With V trimmed by 2 bases and J by 8 bases, 9 bases remained unmatched. Germline CDR1 SGHRS, CDR2 YFSETQ. CDR3 length: 16 amino acids. This CDR3 reads CASSLDGTSGGYEQFF. DNA for the CDR3: TGCGCCAGCAGCTTAGACGGGACTAGCGGTGGCTATGAGCAGTTCTTC.

V gene TRBV5-1 combines with J gene TRBJ2-7; possible D gene TRBD1, 6 bases. The CDR3 is 14 residues long. Germline CDR1 and CDR2: SGHRS and YFSETQ. Trimming took off 3 bases at V and 1 base at J, with 11 bases between the two ends. DNA of the CDR3: TGCGCCAGCAGCTCAGACAGGAAGTCCTACGAGCAGTACTTC. The encoded protein is CASSSDRKSYEQYF.

CDR3 bases: TGTGCCAGCGGGCGCCACACTGAAGCTTTCTTT. Translating it yields CASGRHTEAFF. The chain employs TRBV7-2 and TRBJ1-1; D is unresolved. This CDR3 spans 11 amino acids. V lost 8 bases to trimming and J lost 3 bases, with 7 bases between them. Germline assignment: CDR1 SGHTA and CDR2 FQGNSA.

This chain connects TRBV30 to TRBJ1-6; D unclear. With 2 bases removed from V and 8 bases from J, the gap between germline ends came to 10 bases. Germline V CDR1 and CDR2: GTSNPN, SVGIG (reference sequence). This CDR3 comprises 13 residues. The CDR3 region has the DNA TGTGCCTGGAGTATACAACGGGATTCACCCCTCCACTTT. Translated: CAWSIQRDSPLHF.

This clone was observed a single time. The V gene is TRBV18, the J gene TRBJ1-3; 9 bases are a match to TRBD1. Trimming at V came to 4 bases and at J to 3 bases, leaving 7 bases not matched to a gene. The CDR3 covers 16 residues. CDR1 and CDR2 from the germline V gene are KGHSH and LQKENI. In nucleotides, the CDR3 is TGTGCCAGCTCACTCCGGGACAGGGTAGATGGAAACACCATATATTTT. This translates into CASSLRDRVDGNTIYF.

The V and J genes are TRBV5-1 and TRBJ2-5; 14 bases fit TRBD2. The CDR3 spans 17 residues. CDR1 and CDR2 (germline): SGHRS, YFSETQ. Trimming removed 4 bases from V and 2 bases from J; junction bases left unmatched: 7. The CDR3 nucleotides read TGCGCCAGCAGCCCGGGACTAGCGGGGGACCCACAAGAGACCCAGTACTTC. It encodes CASSPGLAGDPQETQYF. The variable domain in full, with the rest retrieved from reference TRBV5-1 and TRBJ2-5, is KAGVTQTPRYLIKTRGQQVTLSCSPISGHRSVSWYQQTPGQGLQFLFEYFSETQRNKGNFPGRFSGRQFSNSRSEMNVSTLELGDSALYLCASSPGLAGDPQETQYFGPGTRLLVL.

This chain links TRBV7-9 with TRBJ2-7, with 9 bases that match TRBD1. V trimming: 4 bases; J trimming: 2 bases; junction bases outside the gene matches: 6. The CDR3 covers 15 residues. Germline CDR1 reads SEHNR; CDR2 reads FQNEAQ (reference sequence). CDR3 residues: CASSSPGTGTYEQYF. CDR3 nucleotides: TGTGCCAGCAGCTCCCCCGGGACAGGGACCTACGAGCAGTACTTC.

The chain joins TRBV5-6 to TRBJ1-1; D gene uncertain. Germline V gene sequence: CDR1 SGHDT, CDR2 YYEEEE. This CDR3 spans 14 amino acids. V was pared by 0 bases and J by 7 bases, with 13 bases between. The CDR3 DNA reads TGTGCCAGCAGCTTGGCCAACTCCTATCTTGAAGCTTTCTTT. It specifies CASSLANSYLEAFF.

This chain connects TRBV2 to TRBJ2-5; TRBD2 aligns across 8 bases. CDR3 length: 14 residues. CDR1 SNHLY and CDR2 FYNNEI come from the germline V gene. The ends lost 5 bases at V and 5 bases at J; junction bases unmatched: 7. Here the CDR3 DNA reads TGTGCCAGCAGTTCCCAGGGACTAGATGAGACCCAGTACTTC. It translates to CASSSQGLDETQYF.

The V and J genes are TRBV7-9 and TRBJ2-7; TRBD2 matches 7 bases. V was pared by 4 bases and J by 5 bases, with 8 bases of the junction left unmatched. Germline V lookup: CDR1 SEHNR, CDR2 FQNEAQ (reference sequence). The CDR3 runs to 14 residues. CDR3 region: CASSYRGSGDEQYF. The CDR3 nucleotides read TGTGCCAGCAGCTACCGCGGGAGCGGCGACGAGCAGTACTTC.

This chain connects TRBV6-5 to TRBJ2-6, with 7 bases matching TRBD2. This CDR3 comprises 15 residues. V lost 6 bases to trimming and J lost 2 bases; unmatched junction nucleotides: 4. The germline V gene has CDR1 MNHEY and CDR2 SVGAGI. CDR3 sequence: CASRTGTTGANVLTF. The CDR3 bases are TGTGCCAGCAGAACCGGGACTACTGGGGCCAACGTCCTGACTTTC.